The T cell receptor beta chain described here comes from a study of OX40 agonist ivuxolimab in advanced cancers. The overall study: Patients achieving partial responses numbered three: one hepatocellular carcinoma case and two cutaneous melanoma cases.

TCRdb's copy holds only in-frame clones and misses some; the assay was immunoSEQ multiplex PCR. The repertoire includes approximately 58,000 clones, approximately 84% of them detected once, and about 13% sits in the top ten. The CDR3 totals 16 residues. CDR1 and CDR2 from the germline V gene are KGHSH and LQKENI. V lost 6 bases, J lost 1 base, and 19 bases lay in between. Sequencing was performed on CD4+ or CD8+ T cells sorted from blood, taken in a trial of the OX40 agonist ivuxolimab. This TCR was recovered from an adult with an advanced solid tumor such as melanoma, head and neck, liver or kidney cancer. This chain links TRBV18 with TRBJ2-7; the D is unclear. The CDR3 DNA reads TGTGCCAGCTCCCTCGTACCCAACACCCCTTCCTACGAGCAGTACTTC. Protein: CASSLVPNTPSYEQYF.